Shown below are 30 T cell receptor beta chains from a single sample sequenced in a study of molecular identifiers for immune sequencing clone quantification. Using its own MiXCR run on the PCR reads, TCRdb lists one record per CDR3 protein. The repertoire holds about half a million distinct CDR3 sequences, under 30% seen once, with roughly 0.77% in the top ten. Material: naive CD8+ T cells from blood, with Jurkat cell RNA spiked in. Indicated subset: FACS-sorted CD8+CD4-CCR7+CD45RA+ naive T cells. The receptors shown here come from a human donor in good health. Some libraries in this study had Jurkat cell RNA spiked in.

Of note for this clonotype: One base away lies a much larger clone, so this may be a sequencing read error. The CDR3 ends on some other residue instead of the conserved phenylalanine or tryptophan, so this is likely a read error. This chain joins TRBV5-1 and TRBJ2-3; 11 bases map to TRBD1. The germline CDR1 and CDR2 sequences are SGHRS and YFSETQ. V shed 2 bases, J shed 3 bases, and the junction held 11 bases outside the gene matches. This CDR3 is built from 18 residues. The CDR3 DNA reads as TGCGCCAGCAGCTTTGGACAGGGGGCAGTAATTCCTACAGATACGCAGTATCTT. It translates to CASSFGQGAVIPTDTQYL.

The J gene is TRBJ1-1, the V gene TRBV6-5; D is perhaps TRBD1 (5 bases). CDR1 is MNHEY and CDR2 is SVGAGI in the germline V gene. V lost 6 bases to trimming and J lost 7 bases, with 12 bases between them. This CDR3 has 12 residues. The CDR3 nucleotides are TGTGCCAGCAGAAAGGGGTTTGTTGAAGCTTTCTTT. Amino acid sequence: CASRKGFVEAFF.

This clonotype was recorded many times. The CDR3 reads CASSEGAGGPQETQYF. As DNA, the CDR3 is TGTGCCAGCAGTGAAGGAGCGGGGGGTCCCCAAGAGACCCAGTACTTC. The chain combines TRBV2 with TRBJ2-5; TRBD2 aligns across 9 bases. CDR1 and CDR2 from the germline V gene are SNHLY and FYNNEI. The CDR3 is 16 amino acids. Unmatched junction bases numbered 4, after V lost 1 base and J lost 1 base.

With respect to this clonotype: Since a much larger clone is just one base distant, this may be a read error. J is TRBJ2-3 and V is TRBV29-1; D remains unclear. V lost 7 bases, J lost 0 bases, and 20 bases lay in between. CDR3 length: 16 residues. CDR1 is SQVTM and CDR2 is ANQGSEA in the germline V gene. The CDR3, as DNA: TGCAGCGCCAATGAAGGACCTTTTACTAGCACAGATACGCAGTATTTT. Residues: CSANEGPFTSTDTQYF.

The chain is built from TRBV4-2 and TRBJ2-7, with 10 positions matching TRBD1. Germline loops: CDR1 LGHNA, CDR2 YNFKEQ. The CDR3 has 16 amino acids. V gave up 5 bases and J gave up 3 bases; unmatched junction bases: 10. The chain's CDR3 is CASSETPGTGVYEQYF. CDR3 bases: TGTGCCAGCAGCGAGACTCCCGGGACAGGGGTCTACGAGCAGTACTTC.

Notes on this clonotype: A read error is possible here, since a much larger clone lies one base away. J is TRBJ1-1 and V is TRBV10-3, with D perhaps matching TRBD1 (5 bases). The CDR3 has 13 amino acids. Germline-derived CDR1 and CDR2 are ENHRY and SYGVKD. CDR3 protein: CTIRFGGGTEAFF. CDR3 nucleotide sequence: TGTACCATCAGATTCGGGGGAGGCACTGAAGCTTTCTTT.

At least ten counts were recorded for this clonotype. V usage is TRBV13 and J usage is TRBJ2-7; TRBD1 might be the D (5 bases). The CDR3 sequence is 15 residues long. The V and J ends lost 1 base and 6 bases respectively, with 16 bases between them. Germline V gene lookup returns CDR1 PRHDT and CDR2 FYEKMQ (reference sequence). The CDR3 sequence is CASSLVGASGPEQYF. For the CDR3, the DNA is TGTGCCAGCAGCTTAGTAGGGGCGTCCGGCCCCGAGCAGTACTTC.

The rearrangement links TRBV27 to TRBJ2-7; D may be TRBD1 (5 bases). This CDR3 comprises 14 residues. Germline V lookup: CDR1 MNHEY, CDR2 SMNVEV (reference sequence). The germline V and J ends were trimmed by 6 bases and 2 bases, with 14 bases remaining between them. CDR3 in amino acids: CASSPDPGTYEQYF. The DNA of the CDR3 is TGTGCCAGCAGCCCAGATCCAGGGACCTACGAGCAGTACTTC.

The chain is built from TRBV20-1 and TRBJ2-6; D not resolved. The CDR3 spans 15 residues. V gave up 4 bases and J gave up 0 bases, with 10 bases separating them. Per germline, CDR1 DFQATT and CDR2 SNEGSKA (reference sequence). The CDR3: CSATGISSGANVLTF. DNA of the CDR3: TGCAGTGCTACGGGTATATCCTCTGGGGCCAACGTCCTGACTTTC.

This chain uses TRBV27 with TRBJ2-1; D unclear. This CDR3 spans 13 amino acids. Between the trimmed V and J ends, which lost 4 bases and 3 bases, there was a span of 7 bases. Germline assignment: CDR1 MNHEY and CDR2 SMNVEV (reference sequence). CDR3 DNA sequence: TGTGCCAGCAGTTCGGGCTTCTACAATGAGCAGTTCTTC. It codes for CASSSGFYNEQFF.

This clonotype appeared a few times. V usage is TRBV6-2 or TRBV6-3 and J usage is TRBJ1-1; 7 bases are a match to TRBD1. The V and J ends lost 7 bases and 2 bases, in that order; junction bases with no gene match: 13. Germline CDR1 MNHEY, CDR2 SVGEGT. This CDR3 comprises 16 residues. The CDR3 coding sequence is TGTGCCAGCAACTGGGGGACAGACGAAGGTAACACTGAAGCTTTCTTT. Its translation: CASNWGTDEGNTEAFF.

Of note for this clonotype: This may be a read error: a much more frequent sequence differs by one nucleotide. The chain joins TRBV20-1 to TRBJ2-7, with D possibly matching TRBD2 (5 bases). This CDR3 contains 14 residues. Looked up from germline, CDR1 is DFQATT and CDR2 is SNEGSKA (reference sequence). CDR3 sequence (DNA): TGCAGTGCTAGATCTGCGGGTCCCCTCTACGGGCAGTACTTC. Translation gives CSARSAGPLYGQYF.

V gene TRBV9 combines with J gene TRBJ1-1; maybe TRBD1 (5 bases). Germline assignment: CDR1 SGDLS and CDR2 YYNGEE. The CDR3 contains 14 residues. Trimming stripped 4 bases from V and 8 bases from J, with 18 bases between. CDR3 in DNA: TGTGCCAGCAGCATCGGTCCCAGGGTCCAGGAAGCTTTCTTT. It codes for CASSIGPRVQEAFF.

The sample holds many counts of this clonotype. The rearrangement joins TRBV7-2 to TRBJ1-5; D gene ambiguous. CDR3 length: 14 residues. V lost 5 bases and J lost 4, with 12 bases in between. Germline loops: CDR1 SGHTA, CDR2 FQGNSA. In DNA form, the CDR3 reads TGTGCCAGCAGCCCCCCCGAGGGTAATCAGCCCCAGCATTTT. It codes for CASSPPEGNQPQHF.

This clonotype occurred many times. The chain couples TRBV6-5 to TRBJ1-3, with D maybe TRBD1 (6 bases). CDR3 length equals 16 residues. The germline V gene has CDR1 MNHEY and CDR2 SVGAGI. The V gene lost 5 bases and the J gene lost 0 bases, with 14 bases spanning the gap. For the CDR3, the DNA is TGTGCCAGCAGTCACCGAACAGGGAGCTCTGGAAACACCATATATTTT. Translation: CASSHRTGSSGNTIYF.

V is TRBV7-9 and J is TRBJ2-2, with D possibly called TRBD1 or TRBD2 (5 bases each). The CDR3 is 14 amino acids. V lost 5 bases, J lost 13 bases, and 20 bases lay in between. Germline assignment: CDR1 SEHNR and CDR2 FQNEAQ (reference sequence). The DNA for the CDR3 is TGTGCCAGCAGCCCGCCAAGGGGCTCCCGGGGGCTGTTTTTT. Amino acids: CASSPPRGSRGLFF.

In this sample, this clonotype turned up a few times. The J gene is TRBJ2-1, the V gene TRBV7-9; TRBD1 might be the D (6 bases). The V end lost 2 bases, the J end lost 2 bases, and 10 bases lay between the germline ends. The CDR3 extends over 15 amino acids. Germline loops: CDR1 SEHNR, CDR2 FQNEAQ (reference sequence). CDR3 coding DNA: TGTGCCAGCAGCTTACAACAGGGACCCTACAATGAGCAGTTCTTC. Translation gives CASSLQQGPYNEQFF.

In this sample, this clonotype turned up a few times. The rearrangement uses TRBV6-4 and TRBJ1-4, with D hard to call. The CDR3 loop spans 9 amino acids. V lost 3 bases and J 10 bases, leaving 0 bases between the germline ends. CDR1 MRHNA and CDR2 SNTAGT come from the germline V gene. CDR3 DNA: TGTGCCAGCAGTGAAAAACTGTTTTTT. It encodes CASSEKLFF.

The table lists this clonotype with many counts. This chain uses TRBV28 with TRBJ2-3; D not certain. This CDR3 has 15 residues. Germline lookup yields CDR1 MDHEN and CDR2 SYDVKM. The ends were cut back, 6 bases at V and 2 bases at J, with 15 bases in the middle. CDR3 sequence reads: CASSLQDPLTDTQYF. The CDR3 DNA is TGTGCCAGCAGCCTCCAGGACCCCCTCACAGATACGCAGTATTTT.

This clonotype was counted between two and nine times. V gene TRBV5-4 combines with J gene TRBJ2-7; 7 nucleotides agree with TRBD1. Trimming at V came to 4 bases and at J to 5 bases, leaving 9 bases not matched to a gene. This CDR3 spans 14 amino acids. Germline V gives CDR1 SGHNT, CDR2 YYREEE (reference sequence). The CDR3 reads CASSPFDRVDEQYF. The CDR3 DNA follows: TGTGCCAGCAGCCCGTTCGACAGGGTCGACGAGCAGTACTTC.

Many counts were recorded for this clonotype. This sequence joins TRBV20-1 and TRBJ2-7; TRBD2 matches at 15 bases. CDR1 is DFQATT, CDR2 SNEGSKA, per germline (reference sequence). Trimming took 2 bases from V and 5 from J; bases not matched to a gene: 10. CDR3 length: 17 residues. The CDR3 protein is CSARQGLAGGDVHEQYF. The CDR3 DNA follows: TGCAGTGCTAGACAGGGACTAGCGGGAGGTGATGTACACGAGCAGTACTTC.

This clonotype was observed a handful of times. V gene TRBV28 combines with J gene TRBJ1-6; D not certain. Germline V CDR1 and CDR2: MDHEN, SYDVKM. V was shortened by 5 bases and J by 4 bases, with 9 bases between the two germline ends. This CDR3 contains 14 residues. In DNA form, the CDR3 reads TGTGCCAGCAGTCTAGACCAGTATAATTCACCCCTCCACTTT. Amino acid sequence: CASSLDQYNSPLHF.

There are a few counts of this clonotype. The V and J genes are TRBV25-1 and TRBJ2-1; D tentatively reads TRBD1 or TRBD2 (5 bases each). Germline loops: CDR1 MGHDK, CDR2 SYGVNS. The CDR3 length is 13 residues. Deletions cut 2 bases from V and 9 bases from J, with 11 bases between. CDR3 DNA sequence: TGTGCCAGCAGTGAAGGGGGACCATTTGAGCAGTTCTTC. Translated, it gives CASSEGGPFEQFF.

This clonotype has at least ten counts. One end of the junction fails to match germline, which may point to a read error. J is TRBJ1-1 and V is TRBV4-1; D gene uncertain. This CDR3 comprises 12 residues. From germline, CDR1 is MGHRA and CDR2 YSYEKL. This CDR3 is CASSQGNTEAFF. DNA of the CDR3: TGTGCCAGCAGCCAAGGGAACACTGAAGCTTTCTTT.

This clonotype was counted between two and nine times. The chain employs TRBV2 and TRBJ2-3; 7 positions match TRBD2. The CDR3 is made up of 12 amino acids. Germline values: CDR1 SNHLY, CDR2 FYNNEI. The J segment lost 8 bases and the V segment lost 9 bases, leaving 8 bases of the junction unmatched. The CDR3 loop reads CARGEGSSTQYF. The CDR3 bases are TGTGCCAGAGGGGAGGGTTCCTCTACGCAGTATTTT.

Only a few counts were recorded for this clonotype. The V gene is TRBV19, the J gene TRBJ2-7; D perhaps matches TRBD1 (6 bases). The germline CDR1 and CDR2 sequences are LNHDA and SQIVND (reference sequence). CDR3 length equals 13 residues. Trimming took off 5 bases at V and 3 bases at J, with 11 bases between the two ends. The CDR3 reads CASSAGTFYEQYF. CDR3 nucleotides: TGTGCCAGTAGTGCCGGGACATTCTACGAGCAGTACTTC.

J is TRBJ2-1 and V is TRBV23-1; the D call may be TRBD1 or TRBD2 (5 bases each). TRBV23-1 is an open reading frame whose function is uncertain. The CDR3 is 18 residues long. The V gene lost 2 bases and the J gene lost 1 base, with 18 bases spanning the gap. The CDR3, as DNA: TGCGCCAGCAGTCAAACCCTCCCCCGGGACCGATCCTACAATGAGCAGTTCTTC. Its protein product is CASSQTLPRDRSYNEQFF.

This clonotype has more than one count but fewer than ten. The chain uses TRBV5-5 and TRBJ1-1; D is ambiguous. There are 13 residues in the CDR3. Per germline, CDR1 SGHKS and CDR2 YYEKEE (reference sequence). Trimming pared 2 bases from V and 4 bases from J, leaving 9 bases between. The CDR3 DNA follows: TGTGCCAGCAGCTTAGGGTTGGCCACTGAAGCTTTCTTT. Residues: CASSLGLATEAFF.

This clonotype was seen a handful of times. The chain couples TRBV2 to TRBJ2-2; no clear D. CDR1 and CDR2 from the germline V gene are SNHLY and FYNNEI. Trimming shortened V by 7 bases and J by 0 bases, and 12 bases separated the two germline ends. The CDR3 runs 15 residues. The CDR3 region has the DNA TGTGCCAGCAACGATAAGGGTTCGAACACCGGGGAGCTGTTTTTT. Translated: CASNDKGSNTGELFF. Full variable domain (rest looked up from reference TRBV2 and TRBJ2-2): EPEVTQTPSHQVTQMGQEVILRCVPISNHLYFYWYRQILGQKVEFLVSFYNNEISEKSEIFDDQFSVERPDGSNFTLKIRSTKLEDSAMYFCASNDKGSNTGELFFGEGSRLTVL.

The table lists this clonotype with many counts. This rearrangement joins TRBV4-3 to TRBJ1-1; 10 bases match TRBD1. The CDR3 is 14 residues long. Germline assignment: CDR1 LGHNA and CDR2 YSLEER. Trimming removed 2 bases from V and 6 bases from J; junction bases left unmatched: 3. The CDR3 loop is CASSQRDRGPEAFF. The CDR3 bases are TGCGCCAGCAGCCAAAGGGACAGGGGTCCTGAAGCTTTCTTT.